A single sample gave rise to the 18 T cell receptor beta chains below, sequenced in a study of blood T cell repertoires in COVID-19. The repertoire was sequenced with immunoSEQ multiplex PCR; TCRdb's copy has only in-frame clones and lacks some. The data contain around 190,000 clones, roughly 80% of them singletons. Sequencing was done on a sample of peripheral blood. These receptors all stem from a woman aged 45-65 years with acute or convalescent COVID-19.

The chain combines TRBV7-2 with TRBJ2-1; the D gene is possibly TRBD2 (6 bases). This CDR3 is 15 amino acids long. In germline, CDR1 is SGHTA, CDR2 FQGNSA. The V and J ends lost 4 bases and 10 bases respectively, with 20 bases between them. The CDR3 DNA follows: TGTGCCAGCAGCTGGGGGGTGACTTCCGCCAGGGAGCAGTTCTTC. Its translation is CASSWGVTSAREQFF.

This clone was seen a single time. V and J are TRBV11-3 and TRBJ2-1, with 8 bases matching TRBD2. CDR3 size: 17 residues. V lost 2 bases, J lost 3 bases, and 9 bases stayed unmatched. The germline V gene encodes CDR1 SGHNT and CDR2 YENEEA. CDR3 DNA: TGTGCCAGCAGCTTACGGACAAGCGGGAGCAGCTACAATGAGCAGTTCTTC. Its translation is CASSLRTSGSSYNEQFF.

This chain joins TRBV30 and TRBJ2-5; 9 bases agree with TRBD2. The CDR3 is made up of 15 amino acids. Germline V gene sequence: CDR1 GTSNPN, CDR2 SVGIG (reference sequence). V lost 4 bases, J lost 0 bases, and 6 bases stayed unmatched. CDR3 in amino acids: CAWTRLAVYQETQYF. CDR3 DNA sequence: TGTGCCTGGACCCGACTAGCGGTCTACCAAGAGACCCAGTACTTC.

The chain couples TRBV16 to TRBJ1-2, with a weak D call TRBD1 (6 bases). CDR1 KGHSY and CDR2 FQNENV come from the germline V gene. This CDR3 is built from 13 residues. V was trimmed by 4 bases and J by 7 bases, leaving 13 bases between them. The CDR3: CASSLRDTGGYTF. The CDR3 DNA reads as TGTGCCAGCAGCCTCCGGGACACAGGTGGCTACACCTTC. The full variable domain, completed using reference TRBV16 and TRBJ1-2, is GEEVAQTPKHLVRGEGQKAKLYCAPIKGHSYVFWYQQVLKNEFKFLISFQNENVFDETGMPKERFSAKCLPNSPCSLEIQATKLEDSAVYFCASSLRDTGGYTFGSGTRLTVV.

The rearrangement joins TRBV28 to TRBJ2-7, with D perhaps matching TRBD2 (5 bases). Trimming left V 2 bases short and J 5 bases short, with 16 bases between. Germline CDR1 and CDR2: MDHEN and SYDVKM. CDR3 length: 15 residues. CDR3 in DNA: TGTGCCAGCAGTTTAGCGGGCGGGCCCAACCACGAGCAGTACTTC. Protein: CASSLAGGPNHEQYF.

The rearrangement joins TRBV4-1 to TRBJ2-3; no definite D call. V was shortened by 4 bases and J by 1 base, with 9 bases between the two germline ends. The CDR3 spans 14 residues. The germline CDR1 and CDR2 sequences are MGHRA and YSYEKL. The CDR3: CASSPLSGTDTQYF. Here the CDR3 DNA reads TGCGCCAGCAGCCCCCTCTCGGGCACAGATACGCAGTATTTT.

The chain employs TRBV27 and TRBJ1-2, with D tentatively TRBD1 (6 bases). Germline V gene data show CDR1 as MNHEY and CDR2 as SMNVEV (reference sequence). There are 14 residues in the CDR3. Trimming took 4 bases from V and 6 from J, leaving 15 bases between them. The CDR3: CASSSLGAVNGYTF. Written as DNA, the CDR3 is TGTGCCAGCAGTTCCCTGGGGGCCGTTAATGGCTACACCTTC.

CDR3 in amino acids: CASSPYSLGSYEQYF. The CDR3 DNA sequence: TGTGCCAGCAGCCCCTACTCCTTGGGGAGCTACGAGCAGTACTTC. This chain links TRBV14 with TRBJ2-7; perhaps TRBD2 as D (5 bases). The CDR3 loop spans 15 amino acids. CDR1 is SGHDN, CDR2 FVKESK, per germline. V was shortened by 4 bases and J by 3 bases, with 16 bases between the two germline ends.

The CDR3 here is CASSPPGLQAWFF. The CDR3 bases are TGTGCCAGCAGCCCACCGGGACTCCAAGCATGGTTCTTC. The chain uses TRBV3-1 (or the pseudogene TRBV3-2) and TRBJ2-1, with a tentative D call TRBD2 (6 bases). V dropped 4 bases and J dropped 15 bases, with 19 bases sitting between them. Per the germline V gene, CDR1 is LGHDT and CDR2 is YNNKEL (reference sequence). CDR3 length: 13 residues.

This chain connects TRBV28 to TRBJ1-1; 7 bases align to TRBD1. In germline, CDR1 is MDHEN, CDR2 SYDVKM. This CDR3 has 13 amino acids. The ends lost 6 bases at V and 10 bases at J; junction bases unmatched: 11. The CDR3 coding sequence is TGTGCCAGCAGCTTCAACAGGGGCCGTGGAGCTTTCTTT. Protein product: CASSFNRGRGAFF. The variable domain in full, with the rest retrieved from reference TRBV28 and TRBJ1-1, is DVKVTQSSRYLVKRTGEKVFLECVQDMDHENMFWYRQDPGLGLRLIYFSYDVKMKEKGDIPEGYSVSREKKERFSLILESASTNQTSMYLCASSFNRGRGAFFGQGTRLTVV.

In DNA, the CDR3 is TGCGCCAGCAGTGAGCTAGGGACAGATTCACCCCTCCACTTT. Protein: CASSELGTDSPLHF. The rearrangement joins TRBV10-2 to TRBJ1-6; 7 nucleotides match TRBD1. V shed 2 bases, J shed 8 bases, and the junction held 3 bases outside the gene matches. The germline CDR1 and CDR2 sequences are WSHSY and SAAADI. The CDR3 totals 14 residues.

This chain uses TRBV25-1 with TRBJ1-2; D unclear. The germline CDR1 and CDR2 sequences are MGHDK and SYGVNS. The CDR3 contains 14 residues. The V gene lost 2 bases and the J gene lost 4 bases, with 11 bases spanning the gap. Here the CDR3 reads CASSEPRSPYGYTF. CDR3 bases: TGTGCCAGCAGTGAACCCCGGTCGCCCTATGGCTACACCTTC.

The J gene is TRBJ2-3, the V gene TRBV27, with TRBD1 as a possible D gene (5 bases). The germline gives CDR1 MNHEY, CDR2 SMNVEV (reference sequence). CDR3 length equals 17 residues. V shed 3 bases and J shed 0 bases, with 16 bases lying between them. The CDR3 is CASSFRTTFSSTDTQYF. The CDR3 nucleotides are TGTGCCAGCAGTTTCAGGACAACATTCTCTAGCACAGATACGCAGTATTTT.

The gene calls are TRBV5-1 and TRBJ1-2; 10 positions match TRBD1. Germline values: CDR1 SGHRS, CDR2 YFSETQ. The V gene end was trimmed by 3 bases and the J gene end by 6 bases; junction bases not matched to a gene: 8. The CDR3 runs 15 residues. The CDR3 sequence: CASSYGTGDRNGYTF. The CDR3 DNA is TGCGCCAGCAGCTACGGGACAGGGGATCGGAATGGCTACACCTTC. The full variable domain, with the rest looked up from reference TRBV5-1 and TRBJ1-2, is KAGVTQTPRYLIKTRGQQVTLSCSPISGHRSVSWYQQTPGQGLQFLFEYFSETQRNKGNFPGRFSGRQFSNSRSEMNVSTLELGDSALYLCASSYGTGDRNGYTFGSGTRLTVV.

The chain carries TRBV4-2 and TRBJ1-6, with 9 bases aligning to TRBD1. V lost 4 bases and J lost 5; bases outside the gene matches: 9. Germline V lookup: CDR1 LGHNA, CDR2 YNFKEQ. CDR3 length equals 17 residues. CDR3 coding DNA: TGTGCCAGCAGCCGAGAAATAACAGGGGGCGATAATTCACCCCTCCACTTT. Its translation: CASSREITGGDNSPLHF.

The chain combines TRBV6-2 or TRBV6-3 with TRBJ1-1; D may be TRBD1 (5 bases). This CDR3 comprises 15 residues. Trimming took 4 bases from V and 7 from J, leaving 19 bases between them. The V gene's germline CDR1 is MNHEY and CDR2 SVGEGT. The DNA for the CDR3 is TGTGCCAGCAGTTTGGACGGGGGTCATGGCAGTGAAGCTTTCTTT. Encoded protein: CASSLDGGHGSEAFF.

J is TRBJ1-4 and V is TRBV5-6, with TRBD1 matching over 8 bases. The CDR3 spans 17 residues. Germline V gene sequence: CDR1 SGHDT, CDR2 YYEEEE. V lost 3 bases to trimming and J lost 7 bases; unmatched junction nucleotides: 14. CDR3 nucleotides: TGTGCCAGCAGCTCCACCGTCCAGGGGGCGCTCGGTGAAAAACTGTTTTTT. This encodes CASSSTVQGALGEKLFF.

J is TRBJ1-4 and V is TRBV28; possible D gene TRBD1, 6 bases. Trimming cost V 5 bases and J 7 bases, with 14 bases left between them. CDR3 length equals 14 residues. Per the germline V gene, CDR1 is MDHEN and CDR2 is SYDVKM. CDR3 DNA: TGTGCCAGCAGTCTACAGGGTCGGCTTGAAAAACTGTTTTTT. Amino acid sequence: CASSLQGRLEKLFF.